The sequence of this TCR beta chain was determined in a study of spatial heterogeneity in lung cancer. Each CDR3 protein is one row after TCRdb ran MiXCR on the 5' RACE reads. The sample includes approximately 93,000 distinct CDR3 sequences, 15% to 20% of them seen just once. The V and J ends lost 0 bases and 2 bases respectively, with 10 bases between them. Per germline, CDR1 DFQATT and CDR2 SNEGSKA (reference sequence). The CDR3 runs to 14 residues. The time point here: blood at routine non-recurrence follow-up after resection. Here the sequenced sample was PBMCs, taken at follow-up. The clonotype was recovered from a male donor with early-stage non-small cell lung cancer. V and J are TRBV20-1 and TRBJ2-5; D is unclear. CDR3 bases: TGCAGTGCTAGAGATTTGGCGGTACAAGAGACCCAGTACTTC. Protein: CSARDLAVQETQYF.